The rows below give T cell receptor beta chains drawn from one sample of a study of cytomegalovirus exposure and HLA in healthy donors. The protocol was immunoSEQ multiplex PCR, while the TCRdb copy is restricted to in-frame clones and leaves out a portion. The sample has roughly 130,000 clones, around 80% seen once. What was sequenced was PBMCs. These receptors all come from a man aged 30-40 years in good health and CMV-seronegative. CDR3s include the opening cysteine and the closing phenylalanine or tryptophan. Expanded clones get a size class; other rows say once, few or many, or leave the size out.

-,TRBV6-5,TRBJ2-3,CASSYSGQATQYF
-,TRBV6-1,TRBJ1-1,CASTNRQMNTEAFF
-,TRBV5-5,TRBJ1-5,CASSLDGRVNQPQHF
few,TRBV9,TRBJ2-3,CASSSRGGDRADTQYF
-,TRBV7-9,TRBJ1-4,CASTLGQGEKLFF
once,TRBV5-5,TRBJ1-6,CASSLALGDSPLHF
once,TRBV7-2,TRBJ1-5,CASSPEVYSNQPQHF
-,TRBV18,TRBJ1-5,CASSPLQGSDQPQHF
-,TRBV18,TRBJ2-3,CASSHGRPTDTQYF
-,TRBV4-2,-,CASSPGSYYEQYF
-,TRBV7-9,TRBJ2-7,CASSFGDPGLGYEQYF
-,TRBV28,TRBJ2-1,CASSGQRSGPRGGEQFF
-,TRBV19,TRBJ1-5,CASSIGWGGPSNQPQHF
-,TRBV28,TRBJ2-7,CASKTSGEFYEQYF
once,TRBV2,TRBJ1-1,CASRPDRGGTEAFF
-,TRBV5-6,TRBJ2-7,CASSTPSSGRAAEQYF
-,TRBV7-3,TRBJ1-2,CASSLGGTGANYGYTF
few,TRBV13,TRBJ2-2,CASSLRDRPNTGELFF
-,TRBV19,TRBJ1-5,CASSPATGSNQPQHF
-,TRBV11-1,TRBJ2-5,CASSLNTRMGETQYF
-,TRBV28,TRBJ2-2,CASTPAGSTNTGELFF
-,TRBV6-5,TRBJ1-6,CASRQGQNSPLHF
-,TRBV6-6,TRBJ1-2,CASKQGNYGYTF
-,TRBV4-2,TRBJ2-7,CASSQDWGNYEQYF